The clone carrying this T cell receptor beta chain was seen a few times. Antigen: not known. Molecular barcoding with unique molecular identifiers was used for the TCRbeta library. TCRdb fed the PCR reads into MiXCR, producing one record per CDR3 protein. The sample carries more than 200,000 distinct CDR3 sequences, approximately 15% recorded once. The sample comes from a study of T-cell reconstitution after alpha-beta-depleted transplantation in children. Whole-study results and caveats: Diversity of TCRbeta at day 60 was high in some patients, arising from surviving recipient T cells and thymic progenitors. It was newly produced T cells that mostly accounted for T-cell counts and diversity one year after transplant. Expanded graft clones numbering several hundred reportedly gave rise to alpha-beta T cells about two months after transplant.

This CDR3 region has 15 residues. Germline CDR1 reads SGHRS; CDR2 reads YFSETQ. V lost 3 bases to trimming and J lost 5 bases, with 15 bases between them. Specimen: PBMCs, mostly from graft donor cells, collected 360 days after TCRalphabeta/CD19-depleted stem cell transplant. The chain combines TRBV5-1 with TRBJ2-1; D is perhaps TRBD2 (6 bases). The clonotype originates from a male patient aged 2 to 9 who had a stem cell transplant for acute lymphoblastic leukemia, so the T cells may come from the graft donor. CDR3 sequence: CASSSLRGHNNEQFF. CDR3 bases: TGCGCCAGCAGCTCCTTGCGGGGCCACAACAATGAGCAGTTCTTC.